Following are 21 T cell receptor beta chains from one sample sequenced in a study of blood T cell repertoires in COVID-19. Here immunoSEQ multiplex PCR was the method, and the copy in TCRdb shows in-frame clones only, minus some. The table shows roughly 190,000 clones, with roughly 94% occurring only once. Sequenced: peripheral blood. These receptor sequences come from a man aged 25 to 45 with COVID-19, enrolled during active disease.

V and J are TRBV3-1 (or the pseudogene TRBV3-2) and TRBJ2-7; 9 nucleotides align to TRBD2. Germline V gene data show CDR1 as LGHDT and CDR2 as YNNKEL (reference sequence). The ends lost 1 base at V and 5 bases at J; junction bases unmatched: 6. The CDR3 runs to 15 residues. The CDR3 DNA is TGTGCCAGCAGCCAAGTCGGGACTAGCTTTAACGAGCAGTACTTC. This codes for CASSQVGTSFNEQYF.

The chain links TRBV7-9 to TRBJ1-6, with 8 bases fitting TRBD1. CDR3 length: 15 amino acids. V trimming: 5 bases; J trimming: 10 bases; junction bases outside the gene matches: 10. In germline, CDR1 is SEHNR, CDR2 FQNEAQ (reference sequence). CDR3 nucleotides: TGTGCCAGCAGCCGGACCGACAGGGGAGGGTCACCCCTCCACTTT. The encoded protein is CASSRTDRGGSPLHF.

The chain has TRBV11-2 and TRBJ1-1; tentatively, D is TRBD1 (6 bases). This CDR3 is 18 amino acids long. Trimming stripped 2 bases from V and 0 bases from J, with 19 bases between. CDR1 is SGHAT and CDR2 is FQNNGV in the germline V gene. The DNA of the CDR3 is TGTGCCAGCAGCTTATTTTCCGGGACACCTACCATGAACACTGAAGCTTTCTTT. Residues: CASSLFSGTPTMNTEAFF.

The chain uses TRBV6-5 and TRBJ1-3, with a weak D call TRBD1 (5 bases). This CDR3 is 16 amino acids long. CDR1 is MNHEY and CDR2 is SVGAGI in the germline V gene. V gave up 0 bases and J gave up 4 bases, with 13 bases separating them. CDR3 coding DNA: TGTGCCAGCAGTTACTCGGGTGGGGCCTTAGGAAACACCATATATTTT. It translates to CASSYSGGALGNTIYF.

The V and J genes are TRBV5-6 and TRBJ1-6; a weak D match, TRBD1 (5 bases). Looked up from germline, CDR1 is SGHDT and CDR2 is YYEEEE. V shed 4 bases and J shed 7 bases, with 15 bases lying between them. This CDR3 has 15 residues. CDR3 in amino acids: CASSNMRGGNSPLHF. The DNA of the CDR3 is TGTGCCAGCAGCAACATGAGGGGAGGGAATTCACCCCTCCACTTT.

V is TRBV9 and J is TRBJ1-3; D ambiguous. Per germline, CDR1 SGDLS and CDR2 YYNGEE. The CDR3 runs to 16 residues. Trimming stripped 4 bases from V and 0 bases from J, with 14 bases between. DNA of the CDR3: TGTGCCAGCAGCAGGTCGGCAGCGATCTCTGGAAACACCATATATTTT. Amino acid sequence: CASSRSAAISGNTIYF.

V is TRBV5-5 and J is TRBJ1-2; no firm D call. V lost 0 bases to trimming and J lost 0 bases, with 9 bases between them. The CDR3 is made up of 15 amino acids. The germline CDR1 and CDR2 sequences are SGHKS and YYEKEE (reference sequence). The CDR3: CASSLVAGANYGYTF. CDR3 nucleotides: TGTGCCAGCAGCTTGGTCGCCGGTGCTAACTATGGCTACACCTTC.

The chain uses TRBV18 and TRBJ1-6, with D perhaps matching TRBD1 (6 bases). The CDR3 is 15 amino acids. From germline, CDR1 is KGHSH and CDR2 LQKENI. V was trimmed by 3 bases and J by 8 bases, leaving 14 bases between them. CDR3 sequence: CASSPRGTGDSPLHF. The CDR3 DNA is TGTGCCAGCTCACCTAGGGGGACCGGGGATTCACCCCTCCACTTT. Using reference TRBV18 and TRBJ1-6 for the parts outside the CDR3, the full variable domain is NAGVMQNPRHLVRRRGQEARLRCSPMKGHSHVYWYRQLPEEGLKFMVYLQKENIIDESGMPKERFSAEFPKEGPSILRIQQVVRGDSAAYFCASSPRGTGDSPLHFGNGTRLTVT.

The chain recombines TRBV5-1 with TRBJ2-5; 12 positions match TRBD2. The germline V gene encodes CDR1 SGHRS and CDR2 YFSETQ. V lost 0 bases and J lost 5; bases outside the gene matches: 5. The CDR3 is 16 amino acids. The DNA of the CDR3 is TGCGCCAGCAGCTTGGGACTAGCGGGGGCTGGGGAGACCCAGTACTTC. This gives the protein CASSLGLAGAGETQYF.

The CDR3 protein is CASNPTDSNQPQHF. DNA for the CDR3: TGTGCCAGCAATCCGACAGATAGCAATCAGCCCCAGCATTTT. This rearrangement joins TRBV2 to TRBJ1-5; tentative D call: TRBD1 (5 bases). This CDR3 comprises 14 residues. Deletions cut 7 bases from V and 0 bases from J, with 10 bases between. The germline CDR1 and CDR2 sequences are SNHLY and FYNNEI.

The CDR3 sequence is CASSSSAGYEQYF. Here the CDR3 DNA reads TGTGCCAGCAGTTCGTCAGCGGGGTACGAGCAGTACTTC. V and J are TRBV27 and TRBJ2-7; TRBD2 aligns across 7 bases. This CDR3 has 13 amino acids. Trimming at V came to 4 bases and at J to 4 bases, leaving 4 bases not matched to a gene. Germline CDR1 reads MNHEY; CDR2 reads SMNVEV (reference sequence).

The chain carries TRBV9 and TRBJ2-7; the match to TRBD1 covers 9 bases. There are 15 residues in the CDR3. The trim removed 2 bases at V and 3 bases at J, leaving 6 bases unmatched. Germline CDR1 and CDR2: SGDLS and YYNGEE. CDR3 coding DNA: TGTGCCAGCAGCGTGACAGGGGGACCCCTCTACGAGCAGTACTTC. The encoded protein is CASSVTGGPLYEQYF.

This clone was counted once. V is TRBV2 and J is TRBJ1-6, with D perhaps TRBD1 (6 bases). V was shortened by 6 bases and J by 0 bases, with 12 bases between the two germline ends. The germline V gene encodes CDR1 SNHLY and CDR2 FYNNEI. The CDR3 runs to 16 residues. Here the CDR3 reads CASSEGGSSYNSPLHF. The CDR3 DNA is TGTGCCAGCAGCGAGGGGGGGAGCTCCTATAATTCACCCCTCCACTTT.

This chain joins TRBV6-5 and TRBJ1-3; D call uncertain. Germline CDR1 MNHEY, CDR2 SVGAGI. Trimming took off 9 bases at V and 0 bases at J, with 6 bases between the two ends. The CDR3 contains 12 residues. The chain's CDR3 is CASHSSGNTIYF. The DNA of the CDR3 is TGTGCCAGTCATAGCTCTGGAAACACCATATATTTT.

V gene TRBV6-5 combines with J gene TRBJ2-7; D call uncertain. The ends were cut back, 8 bases at V and 11 bases at J, with 16 bases in the middle. Germline CDR1 is MNHEY and CDR2 is SVGAGI. The CDR3 is made up of 11 amino acids. CDR3 protein: CASEIGTDKYF. The DNA of the CDR3 is TGTGCCAGCGAGATCGGAACAGACAAGTACTTC.

The CDR3 DNA follows: TGTGCCAGCAAATCACGGGGGAGTAGCAATCAGCCCCAGCATTTT. Translated: CASKSRGSSNQPQHF. This chain connects TRBV6-5 to TRBJ1-5; possibly TRBD1 for D (5 bases). Germline V CDR1 and CDR2: MNHEY, SVGAGI. CDR3 length equals 15 residues. Deletions cut 7 bases from V and 0 bases from J, with 13 bases between.

CDR3 sequence (DNA): TGTGCCAGCTCACCAGATGCGGGCTATGGCTACACCTTC. It specifies CASSPDAGYGYTF. This rearrangement joins TRBV18 to TRBJ1-2; no clear D. Germline V CDR1 and CDR2: KGHSH, LQKENI. This CDR3 comprises 13 residues. Trimming shortened V by 2 bases and J by 4 bases, and 8 bases separated the two germline ends.

V is TRBV6-5 and J is TRBJ1-2; 8 positions agree with TRBD1. The CDR3 has 13 residues. Germline CDR1 and CDR2: MNHEY and SVGAGI. Trimming took 6 bases from V and 3 from J; bases not matched to a gene: 3. This chain's CDR3 is CASSVTGDYGYTF. CDR3 bases: TGTGCCAGCAGCGTGACAGGGGACTATGGCTACACCTTC.

This sequence joins TRBV7-3 and TRBJ2-3, with 8 positions matching TRBD2. The CDR3 covers 14 residues. J gave up 3 bases and V 10 bases, and 9 bases lay outside the gene matches. Per germline, CDR1 SGHTA and CDR2 FQGTGA. CDR3 nucleotide sequence: TGTGCCACAAACCGGGGGGGCTTGACAGATACGCAGTATTTT. Protein sequence: CATNRGGLTDTQYF. The whole variable domain, filled in from reference TRBV7-3 and TRBJ2-3, reads GAGVSQTPSNKVTEKGKYVELRCDPISGHTALYWYRQSLGQGPEFLIYFQGTGAADDSGLPNDRFFAVRPEGSVSTLKIQRTERGDSAVYLCATNRGGLTDTQYFGPGTRLTVL.

The DNA for the CDR3 is TGTGCCAGCAGTTACTCTAGACAGGGCGTCTTCGAGCAGTACTTC. Translating gives CASSYSRQGVFEQYF. The chain uses TRBV6-5 and TRBJ2-7; 7 nucleotides line up with TRBD1. CDR3 length: 15 residues. V shed 0 bases and J 6 bases; nucleotides not matched to a gene: 8. CDR1 MNHEY and CDR2 SVGAGI come from the germline V gene.

The gene calls are TRBV12-3 or TRBV12-4 and TRBJ1-1; D perhaps matches TRBD1 (6 bases). This CDR3 has 12 amino acids. V was trimmed by 11 bases and J by 2 bases, leaving 12 bases between them. CDR3 amino acids: CAVQGPNTEAFF. DNA for the CDR3: TGTGCCGTACAGGGTCCAAACACTGAAGCTTTCTTT.